This T cell receptor (beta chain) was identified in a study of blood T cell repertoires in COVID-19. Study information: T cells, B-cell-depleted T cells, or PBMCs provided the cDNA or gDNA that served as material.

This CDR3 region has 18 residues. Assay: immunoSEQ multiplex PCR; the TCRdb copy retains only in-frame clones and omits some. The table records over 120,000 clones, 80% to 90% of them present only once. Participant ages covered roughly 18 to 89 years across around 22 US areas. Sequencing used PBMCs or T cells enriched from blood (not recorded which). The clonotype was recovered from a man aged 50-60 years who had recovered from COVID-19. The chain couples TRBV21-1 to TRBJ2-7; TRBD1, the table's D call, was not compared with the DNA. TRBV21-1 is a listed pseudogene. The CDR3 sequence: CASSKLGLLYREHREQYF. DNA for the CDR3: TGTGCCAGCAGCAAATTAGGACTTTTGTACAGGGAACATCGAGAGCAGTACTTC.